This T cell receptor (beta chain) came from a study of blood T cell repertoires in COVID-19 (dated by TCRdb to the early 2020s). Regarding the research as a whole: Samples covering the acute and convalescent phases of COVID-19 were provided by collaborators in the United States, Italy and Spain. The samples were drawn from two sources: the first 160 participants of the ongoing ImmuneRACE study, and 1,254 subjects contributed by 6 global collaborators. HLA class I and class II types, where available, came from metadata supplied by the sample provider rather than from assay-based typing. Deeply sampled blood TCRbeta repertoires from subjects exposed to, actively infected with, or recovered from COVID-19 were included in the dataset. The repertoires were released in a freely available public database intended as a resource for research on the immune response to SARS-CoV-2. The sample metadata nearly always contained a de-identified subject ID, COVID-19 status, age in years and sex. The material from the prospective study consisted of cDNA or gDNA derived from T cells, B-cell-depleted T cells, or PBMCs. Study-level results and caveats: Clinical and demographic metadata were provided uncurated, with the amount varying by source and participant.

TCRbeta CDR3 regions were amplified from genomic DNA using the immunoSEQ Assay, a bias-controlled multiplex PCR. As for how the authors treated the data: Within the assay, amplification of reference gene primers was used to estimate how many nucleated cells each sample contained. To quantify the absolute abundance of each unique TCRbeta CDR3 rearrangement, sequence reads were collapsed and filtered. For each sample, productive Simpson clonality was calculated by taking the square root of Simpson's diversity index across productive rearrangements. The clones in this table, taken by TCRdb from immuneACCESS, are in-frame only. Not every clone is retained; where verified, under half of the shortfall comes from an unresolved V gene, and the cause of the rest is unknown. The V and J calls and the clone size are those of that table, but D and trimming were determined from the DNA. The sample yields about 72,000 clones; over 80% were counted once. The ten biggest clones cover 18% of the sample.

Comments on this clone: Its antigen has not been determined. No base quality values were provided; no much bigger clone lies one nucleotide off.

The CDR3, from cysteine to phenylalanine, totals 13 residues. Only the CDR3 DNA is retained, 39 bases long and in frame from the first base. V loses 8 bases of germline sequence and J loses 2 bases, and the interval between the two ends is 13 bases. Collaborating institutions collected whole blood in K2EDTA tubes following their own protocols. For TCRbeta analysis, collaborator samples were shipped as frozen whole blood, as isolated PBMCs, or as DNA extracted from either sample type. This chain is built from TRBV12-3 or TRBV12-4 and TRBJ2-7, with the D gene uncertain. Sample: peripheral blood. The source of this sequence is a human donor in a cohort sampled during active COVID-19. CDR3 sequence: CASGSSLTYEQYF. The DNA is as follows: TGTGCCAGCGGTAGTAGTCTAACCTACGAGCAGTACTTC.